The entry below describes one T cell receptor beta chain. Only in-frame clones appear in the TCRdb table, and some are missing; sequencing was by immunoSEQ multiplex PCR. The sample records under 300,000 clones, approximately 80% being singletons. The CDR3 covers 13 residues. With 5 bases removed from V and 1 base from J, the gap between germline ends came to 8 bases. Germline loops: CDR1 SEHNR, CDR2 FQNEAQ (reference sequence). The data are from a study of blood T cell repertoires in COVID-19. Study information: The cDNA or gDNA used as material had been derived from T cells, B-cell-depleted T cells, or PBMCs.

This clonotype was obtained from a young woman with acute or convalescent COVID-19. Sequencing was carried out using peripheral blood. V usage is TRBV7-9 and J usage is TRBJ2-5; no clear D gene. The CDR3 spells CASSARVQETQYF. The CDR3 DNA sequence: TGTGCCAGCAGCGCCCGGGTCCAAGAGACCCAGTACTTC.